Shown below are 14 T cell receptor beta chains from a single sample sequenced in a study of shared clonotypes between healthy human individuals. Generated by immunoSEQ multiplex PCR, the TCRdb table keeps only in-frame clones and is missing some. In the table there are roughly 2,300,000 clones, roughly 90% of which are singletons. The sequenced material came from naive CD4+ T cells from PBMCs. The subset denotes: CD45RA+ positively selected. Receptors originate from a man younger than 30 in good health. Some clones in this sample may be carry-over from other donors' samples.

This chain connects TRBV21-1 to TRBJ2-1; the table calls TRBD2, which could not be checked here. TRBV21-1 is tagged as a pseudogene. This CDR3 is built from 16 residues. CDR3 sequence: CASSILAGEVYNEQFF. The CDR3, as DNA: TGTGCCAGCAGCATATTAGCGGGAGAGGTTTACAATGAGCAGTTCTTC.

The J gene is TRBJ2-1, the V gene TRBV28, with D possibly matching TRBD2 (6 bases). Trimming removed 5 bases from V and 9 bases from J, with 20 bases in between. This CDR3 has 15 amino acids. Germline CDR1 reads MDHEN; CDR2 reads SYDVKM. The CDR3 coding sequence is TGTGCCAGCAGTGCCATACTAGCACGGAGGAGTGAGCAGTTCTTC. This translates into CASSAILARRSEQFF.

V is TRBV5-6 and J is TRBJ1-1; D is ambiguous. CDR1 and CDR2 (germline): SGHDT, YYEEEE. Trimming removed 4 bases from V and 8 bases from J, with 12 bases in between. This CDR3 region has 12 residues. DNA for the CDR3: TGTGCCAGCAGCAGGTACCCCCGGGAAGCTTTCTTT. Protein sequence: CASSRYPREAFF.

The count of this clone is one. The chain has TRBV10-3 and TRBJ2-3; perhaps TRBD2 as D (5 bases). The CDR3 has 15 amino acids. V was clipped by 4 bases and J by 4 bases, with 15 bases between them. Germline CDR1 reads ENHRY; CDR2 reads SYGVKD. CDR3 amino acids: CAISGGSARADTQYF. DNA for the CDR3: TGTGCCATCAGTGGAGGGAGTGCGAGAGCAGATACGCAGTATTTT.

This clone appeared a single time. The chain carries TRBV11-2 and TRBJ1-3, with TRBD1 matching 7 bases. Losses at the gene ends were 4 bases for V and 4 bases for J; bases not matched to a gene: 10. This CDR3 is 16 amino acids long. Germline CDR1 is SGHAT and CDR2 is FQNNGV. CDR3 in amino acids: CASSSRTGLQGNTIYF. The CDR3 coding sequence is TGTGCCAGCAGCTCCCGGACAGGTCTTCAAGGAAACACCATATATTTT.

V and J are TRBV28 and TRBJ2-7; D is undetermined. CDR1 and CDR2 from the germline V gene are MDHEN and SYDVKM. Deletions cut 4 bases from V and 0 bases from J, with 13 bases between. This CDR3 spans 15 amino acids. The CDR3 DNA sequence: TGTGCCAGCAGTTCCGACTCTTCCGGCTCCTACGAGCAGTACTTC. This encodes CASSSDSSGSYEQYF.

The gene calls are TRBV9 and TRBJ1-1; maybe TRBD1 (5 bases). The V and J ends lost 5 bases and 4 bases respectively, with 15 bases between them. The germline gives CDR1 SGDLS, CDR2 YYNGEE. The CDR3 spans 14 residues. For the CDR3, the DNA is TGTGCCAGCAGTAGCGGGGCCCGAGGCACTGAAGCTTTCTTT. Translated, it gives CASSSGARGTEAFF. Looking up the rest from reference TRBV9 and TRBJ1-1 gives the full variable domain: DSGVTQTPKHLITATGQRVTLRCSPRSGDLSVYWYQQSLDQGLQFLIQYYNGEERAKGNILERFSAQQFPDLHSELNLSSLELGDSALYFCASSSGARGTEAFFGQGTRLTVV.

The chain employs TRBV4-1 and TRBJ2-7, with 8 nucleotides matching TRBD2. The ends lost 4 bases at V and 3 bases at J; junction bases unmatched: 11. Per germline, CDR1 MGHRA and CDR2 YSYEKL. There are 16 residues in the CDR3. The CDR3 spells CASSPGGLAELYEQYF. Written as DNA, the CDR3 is TGCGCCAGCAGCCCAGGAGGACTAGCCGAACTCTACGAGCAGTACTTC.

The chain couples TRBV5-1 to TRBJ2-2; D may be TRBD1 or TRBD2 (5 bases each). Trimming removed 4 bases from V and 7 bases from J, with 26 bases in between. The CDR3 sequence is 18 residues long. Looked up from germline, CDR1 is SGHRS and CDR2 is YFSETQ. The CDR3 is CASSASRRRGQGFGELFF. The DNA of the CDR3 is TGCGCCAGCAGCGCATCTAGGCGACGGGGCCAAGGGTTCGGGGAGCTGTTTTTT.

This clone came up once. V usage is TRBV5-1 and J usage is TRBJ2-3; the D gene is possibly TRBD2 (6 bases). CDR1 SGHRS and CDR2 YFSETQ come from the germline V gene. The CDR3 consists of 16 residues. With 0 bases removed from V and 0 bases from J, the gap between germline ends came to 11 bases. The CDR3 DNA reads TGCGCCAGCAGCTTGGTTGCGGGGATAAGCACAGATACGCAGTATTTT. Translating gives CASSLVAGISTDTQYF.

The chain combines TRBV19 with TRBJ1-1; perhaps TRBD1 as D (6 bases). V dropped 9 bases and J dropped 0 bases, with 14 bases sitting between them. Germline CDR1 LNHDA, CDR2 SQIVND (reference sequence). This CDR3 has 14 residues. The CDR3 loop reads CASRTGHVNTEAFF. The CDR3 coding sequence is TGTGCCAGCCGGACGGGACACGTGAACACTGAAGCTTTCTTT.

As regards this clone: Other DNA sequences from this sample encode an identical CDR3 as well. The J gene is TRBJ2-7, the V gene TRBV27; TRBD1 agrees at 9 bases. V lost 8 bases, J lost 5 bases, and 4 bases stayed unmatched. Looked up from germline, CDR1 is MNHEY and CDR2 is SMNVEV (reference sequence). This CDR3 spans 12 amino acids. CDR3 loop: CASRDRVNEQYF. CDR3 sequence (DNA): TGTGCCAGCCGGGACAGGGTGAACGAGCAGTACTTC.

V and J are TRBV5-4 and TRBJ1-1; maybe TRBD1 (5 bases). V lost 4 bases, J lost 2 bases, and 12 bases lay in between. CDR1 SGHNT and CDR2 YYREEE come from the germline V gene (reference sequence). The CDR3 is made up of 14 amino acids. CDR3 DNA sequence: TGTGCCAGCAGCCCAGCGGGGGTAAACACTGAAGCTTTCTTT. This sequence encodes CASSPAGVNTEAFF.

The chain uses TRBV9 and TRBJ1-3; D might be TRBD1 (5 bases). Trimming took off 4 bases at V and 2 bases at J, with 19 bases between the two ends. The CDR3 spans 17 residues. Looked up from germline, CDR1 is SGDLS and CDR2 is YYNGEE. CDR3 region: CASSLGRGGGAGNTIYF. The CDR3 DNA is TGTGCCAGCAGCTTAGGCCGGGGCGGGGGAGCTGGAAACACCATATATTTT.